Sequencing of this T cell receptor beta chain was carried out in a study of technical replicates of blood from several donors. The method was immunoSEQ multiplex PCR; TCRdb's version includes in-frame clones alone and lacks a portion of them. The sample carries under 95,000 clones, 95% recorded once. Trimming cost V 4 bases and J 6 bases; bases outside gene matches: 12. Per the germline V gene, CDR1 is WSHSY and CDR2 is SAAADI. The CDR3 has 16 residues. This chain joins TRBV10-2 and TRBJ2-1; the match to TRBD2 covers 7 bases. Sample: T cells isolated from PBMCs. The clonotype was recovered from a human donor in good health. CDR3 residues: CASSGPTGGTGNEQFF. The CDR3 DNA sequence: TGCGCCAGCAGTGGCCCGACGGGAGGTACCGGCAATGAGCAGTTCTTC.